The 12 T cell receptor beta chains given below trace back to one sample, sequenced in a study of blood T cells in healthy people across ages. Combining a sample-barcoded 5' primer with a J-beta primer mix, a second PCR ran for roughly 7 to 11 cycles. TCRdb re-called the 5' RACE reads with MiXCR, one entry per CDR3 protein. Of about 930,000 distinct CDR3 sequences listed, almost 30% are singletons. These data are also associated with another study on T cells of mothers and their children.

The sequenced sample consisted of blood. Receptors originate from a woman between 40 and 50 years old in good health.

Regarding this clonotype: The germline gene is not matched at one end of the junction; a read error may be the cause. The rearrangement links TRBV5-4 to TRBJ1-2; D call uncertain. The length of the CDR3 is 13 residues. Looked up from germline, CDR1 is SGHNT and CDR2 is YYREEE (reference sequence). CDR3 protein: CASSFGAGYGCTF. DNA for the CDR3: TGTGCCAGCAGCTTCGGAGCGGGCTATGGCTGCACCTTC.

This chain links TRBV5-5 with TRBJ1-2; D unclear. CDR1 and CDR2 from the germline V gene are SGHKS and YYEKEE (reference sequence). This CDR3 comprises 18 residues. V was pared by 0 bases and J by 0 bases, with 18 bases between. The CDR3 is CASSLDLPVQPSNYGYTF. The DNA of the CDR3 is TGTGCCAGCAGCTTGGATTTGCCTGTCCAACCATCTAACTATGGCTACACCTTC.

About this clonotype: It may be a read error: a sequence one base away is much more abundant. The V gene is TRBV6-6, the J gene TRBJ2-5; D gene unclear. Germline CDR1 reads MNHNY; CDR2 reads SVGAGI (reference sequence). This CDR3 has 14 amino acids. V was pared by 0 bases and J by 11 bases, with 16 bases between. CDR3 protein: CASSYSNNDNEQYF. The CDR3 DNA reads as TGTGCCAGCAGTTACTCAAATAACGACAATGAGCAGTACTTC.

This clonotype was observed a few times. The rearrangement joins TRBV7-2 to TRBJ2-1, with 8 positions matching TRBD2. Germline V gene data show CDR1 as SGHTA and CDR2 as FQGNSA. The V gene end was trimmed by 5 bases and the J gene end by 10 bases; junction bases not matched to a gene: 4. The CDR3 loop spans 12 amino acids. CDR3 nucleotides: TGTGCCAGCAGCCCCGGACTAGCAGAGCAGTTCTTC. Its translation is CASSPGLAEQFF.

On this clonotype: The junction differs from germline at one of its ends, possibly a read error. The rearrangement uses TRBV29-1 and TRBJ1-2; D remains ambiguous. Germline CDR1 SQVTM, CDR2 ANQGSEA. The CDR3 covers 12 residues. This CDR3 reads CSVGHPNSGYTF. In DNA form, the CDR3 reads TGCAGCGTTGGGCATCCTAACTCTGGCTACACCTTC.

In regard to this clonotype: Compared with germline, one end of the junction differs, possibly owing to a read error. V usage is TRBV20-1 and J usage is TRBJ2-5; no reliable D call. CDR1 is DFQATT and CDR2 is SNEGSKA in the germline V gene (reference sequence). There are 14 residues in the CDR3. The DNA of the CDR3 is TGCAGTGTTAGAGATAACTACTGGATGGAGACCCAGTACTTC. Residues: CSVRDNYWMETQYF.

This clonotype occurred a few times. Relative to the germline gene, one junction end is altered; a read error may explain this. The V call is TRBV19, the J call TRBJ2-3; D gene uncertain. The germline V gene encodes CDR1 LNHDA and CDR2 SQIVND (reference sequence). The CDR3 runs 12 residues. CDR3 DNA: TGTGCCAGTAGTACGGGCTCAGATGCGCAGTATTTT. It is translated as CASSTGSDAQYF.

The chain has TRBV10-3 and TRBJ1-1, with TRBD1 as a possible D gene (6 bases). The germline V gene has CDR1 ENHRY and CDR2 SYGVKD. The CDR3 is 14 amino acids. The V end was cut by 3 bases, the J end by 1 base, with 9 bases between. The CDR3: CAISEGTRNTEAFF. The CDR3 nucleotides are TGTGCCATCAGTGAAGGGACAAGGAACACTGAAGCTTTCTTT.

This clonotype was detected many times. The chain uses TRBV24-1 and TRBJ2-7, with 8 positions matching TRBD1. With 3 bases clipped from V and 4 bases from J, the junction kept 10 bases outside the gene matches. This CDR3 has 16 amino acids. In germline, CDR1 is KGHDR, CDR2 SFDVKD. The CDR3 loop is CATSDTGTGSQYEQYF. The DNA of the CDR3 is TGTGCCACCAGTGATACCGGGACAGGAAGTCAATACGAGCAGTACTTC.

This clonotype was observed a handful of times. The chain couples TRBV9 to TRBJ2-5; D is unresolved. The CDR3 loop spans 10 amino acids. The germline CDR1 and CDR2 sequences are SGDLS and YYNGEE. V lost 8 bases and J 5 bases, leaving 7 bases between the germline ends. CDR3 sequence: CARGMETQYF. DNA for the CDR3: TGTGCCAGGGGAATGGAGACCCAGTACTTC.

This clonotype was counted only a few times. The chain links TRBV5-1 to TRBJ2-6; D is uncertain. This CDR3 has 14 amino acids. Germline CDR1 is SGHRS and CDR2 is YFSETQ. V dropped 7 bases and J dropped 2 bases, with 10 bases sitting between them. CDR3 protein: CASVEATGANVLTF. CDR3 nucleotide sequence: TGCGCCAGCGTCGAGGCAACTGGGGCCAACGTCCTGACTTTC.

Comment on this clonotype: This is likely a read error, given that the CDR3 carries no conserved phenylalanine or tryptophan at its end. The chain has TRBV5-6 and TRBJ2-7, with 10 bases that match TRBD1. The CDR3 is 18 amino acids. Germline CDR1 is SGHDT and CDR2 is YYEEEE. CDR3 DNA: TGTGCCAGCAGCTTGTCTCACGGTTGGGGACAGGGGTTATACGGGCAGTACTGC. It yields the protein CASSLSHGWGQGLYGQYC.